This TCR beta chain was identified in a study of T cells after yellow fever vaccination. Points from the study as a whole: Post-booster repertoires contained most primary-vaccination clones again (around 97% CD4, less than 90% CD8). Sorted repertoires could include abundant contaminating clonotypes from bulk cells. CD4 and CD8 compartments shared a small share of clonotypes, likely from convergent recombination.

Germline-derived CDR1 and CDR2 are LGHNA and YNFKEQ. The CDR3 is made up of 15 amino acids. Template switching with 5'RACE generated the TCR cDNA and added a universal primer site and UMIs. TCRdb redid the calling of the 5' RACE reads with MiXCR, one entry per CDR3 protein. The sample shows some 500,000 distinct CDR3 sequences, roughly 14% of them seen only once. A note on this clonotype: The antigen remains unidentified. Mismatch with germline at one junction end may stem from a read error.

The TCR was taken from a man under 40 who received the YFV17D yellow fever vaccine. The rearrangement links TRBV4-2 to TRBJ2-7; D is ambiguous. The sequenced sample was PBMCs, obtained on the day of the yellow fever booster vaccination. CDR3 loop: CARSPGVSCFEEQYF. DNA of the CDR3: TGTGCCAGGAGCCCTGGGGTCAGCTGCTTCGAGGAGCAGTACTTC.